This T cell receptor beta chain was sequenced for a study of immune evolution from preneoplasia to lung adenocarcinoma. Two lung cancer pathologists independently confirmed each histologic diagnosis. Worth noting for this clone: The antigen remains undetermined.

Libraries were prepared by immunoSEQ multiplex PCR; TCRdb keeps only in-frame clonotypes and omits some of them. The sample yields approximately 11,000 clones, roughly 90% seen once. Regarding the study as a whole: Normal lung had highest clonality; later lesions appeared denser, more diverse. Highest clonality occurred in KRAS-mutant, not EGFR-mutant or double wild-type, nodules.

The V end was cut by 8 bases, the J end by 4 bases, with 14 bases between. CDR1 and CDR2 (germline): MGHDK, SYGVNS. The CDR3 is made up of 13 amino acids. This receptor was taken from a person aged 65 to 85 with invasive lung adenocarcinoma. The gene calls are TRBV25-1 and TRBJ1-1, with D possibly matching TRBD1 (6 bases). Sequenced input: FFPE invasive lung adenocarcinoma tissue. CDR3 loop: CASGLGGGTEAFF. The CDR3 coding sequence is TGTGCCAGCGGCCTAGGGGGGGGCACTGAAGCTTTCTTT.